The clone carrying this T cell receptor (beta chain) rates as medium-sized (0.01 to 0.1%). V lost 3 bases and J 4 bases, leaving 11 bases between the germline ends. Germline CDR1 reads GTSNPN; CDR2 reads SVGIG (reference sequence). CDR3 length: 13 residues. No treatment of any kind had been given to any patient before thyroid surgery. The sample is drawn from a study of metastatic and nonmetastatic thyroid tumors. The overall study: Repertoire comparisons spanned blood and tumor or nodule tissue from malignant and benign thyroid patients.

Authors' analysis steps: The distant-metastasis classifier for papillary thyroid cancer was built from CDR3 differences across clinicopathological groups. TCRdb re-processed the PCR reads through MiXCR. In this record, the V and J calls reflect TCRdb's handling and not the investigators' own analysis. The sample contains approximately 20,000 clones, 34% of which appear only once. Sequences were obtained from tumor tissue. This TCR was sampled from a male donor with papillary thyroid cancer or a benign thyroid nodule (not recorded which). Some clones in this sample may be carry-over from other donors' samples. This rearrangement joins TRBV30 to TRBJ2-3; a weak D match, TRBD1 (5 bases). The CDR3 sequence is CAWRGQGADTQYF. The CDR3 bases are TGTGCCTGGAGGGGCCAGGGTGCAGATACGCAGTATTTT.